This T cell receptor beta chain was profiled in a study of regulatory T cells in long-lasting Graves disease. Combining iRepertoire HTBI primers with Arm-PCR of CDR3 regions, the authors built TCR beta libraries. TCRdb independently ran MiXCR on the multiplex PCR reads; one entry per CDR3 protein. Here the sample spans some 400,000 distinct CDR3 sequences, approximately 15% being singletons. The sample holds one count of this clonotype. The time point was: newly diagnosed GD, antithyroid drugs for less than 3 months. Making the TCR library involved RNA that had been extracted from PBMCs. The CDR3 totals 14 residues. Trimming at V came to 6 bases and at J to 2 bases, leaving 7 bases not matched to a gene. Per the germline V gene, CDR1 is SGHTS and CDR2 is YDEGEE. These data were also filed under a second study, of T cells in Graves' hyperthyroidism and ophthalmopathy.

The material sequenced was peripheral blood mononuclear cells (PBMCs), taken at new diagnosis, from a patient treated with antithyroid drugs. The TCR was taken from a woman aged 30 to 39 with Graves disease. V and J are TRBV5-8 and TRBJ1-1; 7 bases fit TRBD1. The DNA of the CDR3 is TGTGCCAGCACCTCAGGGGGGGGTAACACTGAAGCTTTCTTT. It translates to CASTSGGGNTEAFF.